A selection of T cell receptor beta chains follows, all from one sample in a study of T cell changes during pregnancy in multiple sclerosis. The assay was immunoSEQ multiplex PCR, and TCRdb's table has in-frame clones only and misses some. The table shows about 83,000 clones, with nearly 95% occurring only once. Sequenced material: peripheral blood, taken in the second trimester of pregnancy. All receptors derive from a female donor with multiple sclerosis, enrolled in a pregnancy study. Each CDR3 is given with its conserved first and last residue. D genes are given only for firm matches. Some rows have no size entry. The others give once, few or many, or a class for an expanded clone.

clone size: .; V gene: TRBV5-1; CDR3 length: 18; D gene: TRBD1; J gene: TRBJ2-6; CDR3 protein: CASSFRDRGSSGANVLTF; CDR3 DNA: TGCGCCAGCAGCTTCCGGGACAGGGGATCTTCTGGGGCCAACGTCCTGACTTTC
clone size: .; V gene: TRBV19; CDR3 length: 15; D gene: TRBD1; J gene: TRBJ1-5; CDR3 protein: CASSAVGQGNQPQHF; CDR3 DNA: TGTGCCAGTAGTGCCGTGGGACAGGGGAATCAGCCCCAGCATTTT
clone size: .; V gene: TRBV15; CDR3 length: 13; D gene: .; J gene: TRBJ2-7; CDR3 protein: CATSRVGVGEQYF; CDR3 DNA: TGTGCCACCAGCAGAGTAGGAGTTGGCGAGCAGTACTTC
clone size: .; V gene: TRBV27; CDR3 length: 14; D gene: TRBD2; J gene: TRBJ2-1; CDR3 protein: CASSSSGSFNEQFF; CDR3 DNA: TGTGCCAGCAGTTCCAGCGGGAGTTTCAATGAGCAGTTCTTC
clone size: few; V gene: TRBV6-5; CDR3 length: 11; D gene: .; J gene: TRBJ1-4; CDR3 protein: CASATGEKLFF; CDR3 DNA: TGTGCCAGCGCGACAGGTGAAAAACTGTTTTTT
clone size: .; V gene: TRBV28; CDR3 length: 16; D gene: .; J gene: TRBJ2-5; CDR3 protein: CASSTPLPGNLETQYF; CDR3 DNA: TGTGCCAGCAGCACCCCCCTTCCAGGGAACTTAGAGACCCAGTACTTC
clone size: .; V gene: TRBV6-1; CDR3 length: 15; D gene: .; J gene: TRBJ1-5; CDR3 protein: CASSEWAGANQPQHF; CDR3 DNA: TGTGCCAGCAGTGAATGGGCGGGAGCCAATCAGCCCCAGCATTTT
clone size: .; V gene: TRBV10-3; CDR3 length: 16; D gene: TRBD2; J gene: TRBJ2-7; CDR3 protein: CAKGLAGGPSSYEQYF; CDR3 DNA: TGTGCCAAGGGACTAGCGGGAGGGCCCAGCTCCTACGAGCAGTACTTC
clone size: .; V gene: TRBV28; CDR3 length: 12; D gene: TRBD1; J gene: TRBJ1-1; CDR3 protein: CASSDRASEAFF; CDR3 DNA: TGTGCCAGCAGTGACAGGGCGAGTGAAGCTTTCTTT
clone size: .; V gene: TRBV19; CDR3 length: 17; D gene: TRBD1; J gene: TRBJ1-2; CDR3 protein: CASSIDQGTGGVGGYTF; CDR3 DNA: TGTGCCAGTAGTATAGACCAAGGAACAGGGGGAGTTGGCGGCTACACCTTC
clone size: once; V gene: TRBV5-1; CDR3 length: 13; D gene: .; J gene: TRBJ2-7; CDR3 protein: CASSPDNSYEQYF; CDR3 DNA: TGCGCCAGCAGTCCCGACAACTCCTACGAGCAGTACTTC